This paragraph covers one T cell receptor (beta chain) sequence. One end of the junction varies from germline; a read error may be responsible. In TCRdb, the PCR reads were re-called with MiXCR into one record per CDR3 protein. The table lists 24,000 or so distinct CDR3 sequences, approximately 52% of them singletons. This entry belongs to a study of CD4 and CD8 cells across lung adenocarcinoma regions. The patients had localized lung adenocarcinoma, a non-small cell subtype. Sequencing was performed on CD4+ T cells from the center of a lung tumor. The origin of this receptor is a male donor with lung adenocarcinoma. The CD4 and CD8 labels of this study may be unreliable.

The CDR3: CARGGGTSGELFF. The CDR3 nucleotides are TGTGCCAGGGGTGGAGGGACCAGCGGGGAGCTGTTTTTC. V is TRBV6-8 and J is TRBJ2-6, with 7 nucleotides matching TRBD2. The length of the CDR3 is 13 residues. Germline V lookup: CDR1 MNHGY, CDR2 SAAAGT.